This T cell receptor (beta chain) was observed in a study of blood T cells in healthy people across ages. V gave up 2 bases and J gave up 13 bases, with 14 bases separating them. CDR3 length equals 13 residues. From germline, CDR1 is SEHNR and CDR2 FQNEAQ (reference sequence). Primed by a sample-barcoded 5' primer and a J-beta primer mix, a second PCR proceeded for 7 to 11 cycles. Any given sample supplied a minimum of 2.5 million CDR3-containing paired-end reads. Via MiXCR, TCRdb re-called the 5' RACE reads, giving one row per CDR3 protein. The repertoire consists of 760,000 or so distinct CDR3 sequences, with 25% occurring once and the leading ten covering more than 7.5%. This clonotype was detected a few times. These data are also associated with another study on T cells of mothers and their children. As that study records: At approximately 1.6 ug per 15 ul, all of the extracted RNA went into cDNA synthesis. Some 3 million TCR beta reads per child versus over 9 million per mother.

This chain connects TRBV7-9 to TRBJ1-4, with D possibly TRBD1 on 5 matching bases. The TCR originated in a boy between 5 and 17 years old in good health. The sample comprised blood. The CDR3 spells CASSLLTARGLFF. CDR3 bases: TGTGCCAGCAGCTTACTGACAGCGAGAGGACTGTTTTTT.